This T cell receptor (beta chain) was captured in a study of cytomegalovirus exposure and HLA in healthy donors. Sequenced by immunoSEQ multiplex PCR; TCRdb stores in-frame clones only, minus some. The sample includes roughly 75,000 clones, approximately 94% of them seen just once. Study results and limitations: Among TCR beta chains, those listed as cytomegalovirus-associated numbered about 160. In vitro work confirmed that a few CMV-associated chains recognize CMV antigens. A subsequent analysis found that TCR clusters from the first cohort also tended to co-occur in the 120 or so validation repertoires, with about 93% of cluster scores above 0. Some public TCRs appeared in many individuals, while most sequences were rare.

CDR3 length equals 12 residues. Per germline, CDR1 LNHNV and CDR2 YYDKDF (reference sequence). With respect to this clone: The antigen is undetermined. At one end, the junction sequence differs from germline, possibly due to a read error.

V gene TRBV15 combines with J gene TRBJ2-1; D perhaps matches TRBD1 (5 bases). The TCR originated in a man younger than 35 in good health and CMV-seropositive. What was sequenced was PBMCs. The CDR3 here is CATSRDRAGWVF. CDR3 DNA: TGTGCCACCAGCAGAGATCGGGCAGGGTGGGTCTTC.